Each of the 13 T cell receptor beta chains below was sequenced from the same sample in a study of blood T cell repertoires in COVID-19 (dated by TCRdb to the early 2020s). Libraries came from the immunoSEQ multiplex PCR assay. The table comes from immuneACCESS by way of TCRdb, which keeps in-frame sequences with V and J called. Part of the clones is missing from these tables; in studies checked, under half for an unresolved V gene and the rest for unknown reasons. Recorded for this sample are 140,000 to 150,000 clones; 70% to 90% of them occurred a single time. The ten largest make up about 2% of the sample. Sequences were obtained from peripheral blood. These receptors were obtained from a man between 65 and 80 years old with acute or convalescent COVID-19.

Here the CDR3 reads CASSLTQTATYGYTF. CDR3 bases: TGCGCCAGCAGCCTCACTCAGACAGCCACCTATGGCTACACCTTC. The chain recombines TRBV5-1 with TRBJ1-2, with D possibly TRBD1 on 5 matching bases. CDR1 is SGHRS and CDR2 is YFSETQ in the germline V gene. The germline V and J ends were trimmed by 4 bases and 4 bases, with 17 bases remaining between them. The CDR3 covers 15 residues.

This clone was detected a few times. The chain carries TRBV2 and TRBJ1-5; 9 nucleotides align to TRBD1. This CDR3 region has 13 residues. The V gene end was trimmed by 8 bases and the J gene end by 4 bases; junction bases not matched to a gene: 3. The V gene's germline CDR1 is SNHLY and CDR2 FYNNEI. CDR3 coding DNA: TGTGCCAGCTCGACAGGGGGTAATCAGCCCCAGCATTTT. It translates to CASSTGGNQPQHF.

This clone was counted a single time. The CDR3 loop reads CASSITLAEPTDTQYF. In DNA, the CDR3 is TGTGCCAGTAGTATCACTCTAGCGGAGCCCACAGATACGCAGTATTTT. The rearrangement uses TRBV19 and TRBJ2-3; TRBD2 agrees at 7 bases. CDR1 LNHDA and CDR2 SQIVND come from the germline V gene (reference sequence). This CDR3 contains 16 residues. The V segment lost 3 bases and the J segment 2 bases; nucleotides outside the gene matches: 8.

The chain joins TRBV7-9 to TRBJ1-3, with unresolved D. The CDR3 has 13 amino acids. Trimming shortened V by 5 bases and J by 4 bases, and 9 bases separated the two germline ends. Germline V gene data show CDR1 as SEHNR and CDR2 as FQNEAQ (reference sequence). The CDR3 region has the DNA TGTGCCAGCAGCCTCCAGACAGGAAACACCATATATTTT. Residues: CASSLQTGNTIYF.

The chain carries TRBV6-5 and TRBJ1-2; 7 bases match TRBD1. The CDR3 length is 15 residues. Looked up from germline, CDR1 is MNHEY and CDR2 is SVGAGI. Trimming cost V 2 bases and J 8 bases; bases outside gene matches: 11. The CDR3 nucleotides read TGTGCCAGCAGTTACGCGGGACAGCGGCCTGGAGGCTACACCTTC. Protein product: CASSYAGQRPGGYTF.

V usage is TRBV20-1 and J usage is TRBJ1-4; 9 bases line up with TRBD1. Trimming cost V 3 bases and J 8 bases; bases outside gene matches: 10. This CDR3 has 15 residues. From germline, CDR1 is DFQATT and CDR2 SNEGSKA (reference sequence). As DNA, the CDR3 is TGCAGTGCTAGTCCGGAACAGGGGGCGAGAGAAAAACTGTTTTTT. Its protein product is CSASPEQGAREKLFF.

The rearrangement links TRBV10-3 to TRBJ2-3, with 11 nucleotides matching TRBD2. The CDR3 has 15 amino acids. Germline trimming cut 8 bases from V and 4 bases from J; bases unmatched to any gene: 8. Germline V CDR1 and CDR2: ENHRY, SYGVKD. Written as DNA, the CDR3 is TGTGCCATCCGAAGAACTAGCGGGAGAGCAGATACGCAGTATTTT. Protein product: CAIRRTSGRADTQYF.

The V and J genes are TRBV5-1 and TRBJ2-1; the match to TRBD2 covers 13 bases. The CDR3 has 15 residues. J lost 7 bases, V lost 4 bases, and 5 bases had no gene match. The germline gives CDR1 SGHRS, CDR2 YFSETQ. CDR3 sequence (DNA): TGCGCCAGCAGCGTAACTAGCGGGAGGGGGAATGAGCAGTTCTTC. This encodes CASSVTSGRGNEQFF.

The CDR3 coding sequence is TGTGCCAGCAGCGTCGTATCGCAGGGGGCCAACGTCCTGACTTTC. It encodes CASSVVSQGANVLTF. The rearrangement links TRBV9 to TRBJ2-6; D remains unclear. CDR1 and CDR2 from the germline V gene are SGDLS and YYNGEE. The CDR3 extends over 15 amino acids. Trimming removed 2 bases from V and 4 bases from J, with 10 bases in between.

The chain combines TRBV27 with TRBJ1-1; tentatively, D is TRBD1 (5 bases). Germline CDR1 reads MNHEY; CDR2 reads SMNVEV (reference sequence). The CDR3 has 13 amino acids. Trimming shortened V by 6 bases and J by 5 bases, and 13 bases separated the two germline ends. Written as DNA, the CDR3 is TGTGCCAGCAGACTGGGGGGAGGAACTGAAGCTTTCTTT. Protein sequence: CASRLGGGTEAFF.

The chain combines TRBV12-3 or TRBV12-4 with TRBJ2-7; D is possibly TRBD2 (5 bases). The CDR3 is 12 residues long. V was cut by 9 bases and J by 7 bases, with 16 bases left in between. The CDR3 nucleotides are TGTGCCAGTAGGCAATCCGGGGAAGAGCAGTACTTC. Translated: CASRQSGEEQYF.

CDR3 nucleotides: TGTGCCACCAGCACATGGGGACAGGGGGCATCAGATACGCAGTATTTT. Its translation: CATSTWGQGASDTQYF. This chain joins TRBV15 and TRBJ2-3; 12 bases are shared with TRBD1. CDR1 and CDR2 (germline): LNHNV, YYDKDF (reference sequence). This CDR3 contains 16 residues. The junction had 6 bases not matched to a gene; V was cut back by 4 bases and J by 4 bases. Full variable domain (missing parts from reference TRBV15 and TRBJ2-3): DAMVIQNPRYQVTQFGKPVTLSCSQTLNHNVMYWYQQKSSQAPKLLFHYYDKDFNNEADTPDNFQSRRPNTSFCFLDIRSPGLGDTAMYLCATSTWGQGASDTQYFGPGTRLTVL.

The chain has TRBV19 and TRBJ2-2, with 7 bases that match TRBD2. This CDR3 contains 14 residues. Germline assignment: CDR1 LNHDA and CDR2 SQIVND (reference sequence). V lost 5 bases and J lost 7; bases outside the gene matches: 7. CDR3 residues: CASSGSGRHGELFF. The CDR3 nucleotides read TGTGCCAGTAGTGGTAGCGGGCGGCACGGGGAGCTGTTTTTT.